The clone carrying this T cell receptor (beta chain) was observed at least ten times. Its antigen is unidentified. V gave up 0 bases and J gave up 11 bases, with 19 bases separating them. The CDR3 has 15 residues. In germline, CDR1 is LNHNV, CDR2 YYDKDF (reference sequence). Sequencing used immunoSEQ multiplex PCR; TCRdb keeps in-frame clones, though not all of them. The sample comprises approximately 320,000 clones, 74% of which are singletons, and over 9% rests with the top ten. The data were taken from a study of shared clonotypes between healthy human individuals. Study at large: Each donor contributed plates that comprised three CD4 naive, three CD4 memory, two CD8 naive and one CD8 memory. Study-wide findings and caveats: Investigators expected sequencing depth to affect clonotype sharing among donors. Non-shared clonotypes had lower generation probabilities than those shared by all four donors. Relative to memory subsets, naive subsets generally showed larger estimated richness.

The chain recombines TRBV15 with TRBJ1-1; D gene unclear. Sequences were obtained from memory CD4+ T cells sorted from blood. Subset defined: CD45RA-negative fraction. This clonotype was obtained from a man aged 25-45 years in good health. The CDR3 nucleotides read TGTGCCACCAGCAGAGATACTATCCGGACCGACGGGGCTTTCTTT. This sequence encodes CATSRDTIRTDGAFF.